This TCR beta chain was recovered during a study of cytomegalovirus exposure and HLA in healthy donors. The germline CDR1 and CDR2 sequences are SQVTM and ANQGSEA. V dropped 5 bases and J dropped 7; count of bases not matched to a gene: 6. The CDR3 sequence is 12 residues long. Libraries were prepared by immunoSEQ multiplex PCR; TCRdb keeps only in-frame clonotypes and omits some of them. The sample lists approximately 220,000 clones, 75% to 90% occurring once. This TCR was recovered from a woman aged 25 to 39 in good health and CMV-seropositive. The sequenced sample was PBMCs. The chain has TRBV29-1 and TRBJ2-7; 9 nucleotides match TRBD2. The CDR3 sequence is CSVLAGAGEQYF. The CDR3 DNA is TGCAGCGTTTTAGCGGGAGCGGGGGAGCAGTACTTC.